The 16 T cell receptor beta chains below all came from one sample that was sequenced in a study of T-cell reconstitution after alpha-beta-depleted transplantation in children. Unique molecular identifiers tagged the TCRbeta library. One entry per CDR3 protein, called by TCRdb with MiXCR from the PCR reads. The sample holds over 550,000 distinct CDR3 sequences; 10% to 13% are singletons and the top ten take about 4%. The sample in question was PBMCs from the stem cell graft donor, obtained from the stem cell graft. These receptors originate from a human donor who donated a stem cell graft to a child with acute myeloid leukemia.

The chain joins TRBV19 to TRBJ1-2; no clear D. The germline CDR1 and CDR2 sequences are LNHDA and SQIVND (reference sequence). The CDR3 contains 14 residues. V was pared by 4 bases and J by 3 bases, with 12 bases between. CDR3 in DNA: TGTGCCAGTAGTAAGCATGTAGAAGACTATGGCTACACCTTC. It is translated as CASSKHVEDYGYTF.

The chain carries TRBV7-2 and TRBJ2-2; D ambiguous. CDR1 is SGHTA and CDR2 is FQGNSA in the germline V gene. V was pared by 5 bases and J by 13 bases, with 14 bases between. The CDR3 covers 12 residues. CDR3 in DNA: TGTGCCAGCAGCCCTCGTTTTAACGGGCTGTTTTTT. It yields the protein CASSPRFNGLFF.

This clonotype has only a few counts. The chain has TRBV20-1 and TRBJ1-5, with TRBD1 identical over 9 bases. The germline CDR1 and CDR2 sequences are DFQATT and SNEGSKA (reference sequence). This CDR3 comprises 15 residues. The V gene end was trimmed by 6 bases and the J gene end by 3 bases; junction bases not matched to a gene: 9. CDR3 in DNA: TGCAGTGCACTCAGGGGACAGGGATCCAATCAGCCCCAGCATTTT. Translation: CSALRGQGSNQPQHF.

This clonotype was seen a handful of times. The junction differs from germline at one of its ends, possibly a read error. J is TRBJ2-7 and V is TRBV2, with TRBD1 matching over 7 bases. Germline V gene sequence: CDR1 SNHLY, CDR2 FYNNEI. CDR3 size: 14 residues. The CDR3 region has the DNA TGTGCCAGCAGACGAACAGGGGCCCAAAACCCACCAATCTTC. Protein sequence: CASRRTGAQNPPIF.

This clonotype came up many times. V is TRBV5-1 and J is TRBJ2-3; 10 bases match TRBD2. The CDR3 has 14 amino acids. Unmatched junction bases numbered 5, after V lost 4 bases and J lost 6 bases. The V gene's germline CDR1 is SGHRS and CDR2 YFSETQ. The CDR3 nucleotides read TGCGCCAGCAGCAGGACTAGCGGTGCCGATACGCAGTATTTT. Translated, it gives CASSRTSGADTQYF.

The V call is TRBV4-2, the J call TRBJ1-1, with D uncertain. Germline CDR1 and CDR2: LGHNA and YNFKEQ. V gave up 0 bases and J gave up 1 base, with 12 bases separating them. CDR3 size: 16 residues. CDR3 residues: CASSQDLARRNTEAFF. DNA of the CDR3: TGTGCCAGCAGCCAAGATTTGGCCAGGAGGAACACTGAAGCTTTCTTT.

This clonotype has ten or more counts. This chain uses TRBV5-1 with TRBJ1-1; D is possibly TRBD1 (5 bases). The germline V gene has CDR1 SGHRS and CDR2 YFSETQ. Between the trimmed V and J ends, which lost 4 bases and 1 base, there was a span of 11 bases. This CDR3 comprises 14 residues. The CDR3 sequence: CASSPGTENTEAFF. CDR3 coding DNA: TGCGCCAGCAGCCCTGGGACGGAGAACACTGAAGCTTTCTTT.

This clonotype was seen only a few times. The CDR3 region is CSGVNTEAFF. The CDR3 DNA is TGCAGTGGGGTGAACACTGAAGCTTTCTTT. The chain carries TRBV29-1 and TRBJ1-1; no firm D call. Germline lookup yields CDR1 SQVTM and CDR2 ANQGSEA. The length of the CDR3 is 10 residues.

This clonotype was detected a few times. This chain links TRBV20-1 with TRBJ2-7, with TRBD1 identical over 9 bases. The CDR3 loop spans 13 amino acids. V was clipped by 3 bases and J by 3 bases; unmatched bases: 3. Germline V gene data show CDR1 as DFQATT and CDR2 as SNEGSKA (reference sequence). The CDR3 loop is CSASVDRGYEQYF. The CDR3, as DNA: TGCAGTGCTAGCGTGGACAGGGGCTACGAGCAGTACTTC.

The table lists this clonotype with a few counts. The chain carries TRBV15 and TRBJ1-3; D unresolved. The CDR3 runs 11 residues. The germline V gene has CDR1 LNHNV and CDR2 YYDKDF (reference sequence). The V end was cut by 7 bases, the J end by 5 bases, with 6 bases between. The CDR3, as DNA: TGTGCCACCATGATAAGAAACACCATATATTTT. It codes for CATMIRNTIYF.

This clonotype occurred many times. The chain links TRBV4-3 to TRBJ2-2, with D perhaps TRBD1 (5 bases). CDR1 is LGHNA, CDR2 YSLEER, per germline. This CDR3 is 16 amino acids long. Trimming removed 4 bases at V and 5 bases at J, with 17 bases between. CDR3 coding DNA: TGCGCCAGCAGCCTTAGGGGCCACTCGCCTACCGGGGAGCTGTTTTTT. This translates into CASSLRGHSPTGELFF.

This clonotype occurred many times. The rearrangement joins TRBV12-3 or TRBV12-4 to TRBJ2-7, with a tentative D call TRBD1 (5 bases). The CDR3 runs to 13 residues. V was pared by 8 bases and J by 2 bases, with 13 bases between. The CDR3 loop reads CASGAGPPYEQYF. The DNA of the CDR3 is TGTGCCAGCGGAGCAGGGCCCCCCTACGAGCAGTACTTC.

This clonotype was seen at least ten times. This chain connects TRBV20-1 to TRBJ1-2, with 7 bases fitting TRBD1. Trimming removed 4 bases from V and 6 bases from J; junction bases left unmatched: 14. Germline CDR1 reads DFQATT; CDR2 reads SNEGSKA (reference sequence). This CDR3 is built from 15 residues. In DNA form, the CDR3 reads TGCAGTGCTACCCCCGGCACAGGGGCTTACAATGGCTACACCTTC. Its translation is CSATPGTGAYNGYTF.

The genes are TRBV28 and TRBJ1-6, with D unclear. Germline V gives CDR1 MDHEN, CDR2 SYDVKM. V was clipped by 8 bases and J by 7 bases, with 15 bases between them. The CDR3 covers 14 residues. The CDR3, as DNA: TGTGCCAGCCGCTTTGGGTCGACGAATTCACCCCTCCACTTT. Translation: CASRFGSTNSPLHF.

The chain uses TRBV7-9 and TRBJ2-1, with D possibly being TRBD1 or TRBD2 (5 bases each). The CDR3 is made up of 15 amino acids. Germline CDR1 and CDR2: SEHNR and FQNEAQ (reference sequence). Trimming pared 2 bases from V and 5 bases from J, leaving 13 bases between. The CDR3 region has the DNA TGTGCCAGCAGCTTATCCGGGGCGATTCACAATGAGCAGTTCTTC. Its translation: CASSLSGAIHNEQFF.

This rearrangement joins TRBV3-1 to TRBJ2-7; weak D call: TRBD1 (5 bases). Germline assignment: CDR1 LGHDT and CDR2 YNNKEL (reference sequence). This CDR3 region has 14 residues. V lost 4 bases and J 5 bases, leaving 15 bases between the germline ends. The CDR3 here is CASSPIRAGNEQYF. In nucleotides, the CDR3 is TGTGCCAGCAGCCCCATTCGAGCAGGGAACGAGCAGTACTTC.